This T cell receptor (beta chain) originates from a study of CD8+ T cells in alopecia areata. Findings and caveats of the study: For baseline CD8+ expansion, any link to response stays uncertain with one nonresponder. Researchers report lesional scalp, most notably alopecia totalis/universalis, outstripped normal scalp in clonality.

There are a few counts of this clone. The antigen remains undetermined. In germline, CDR1 is SGHAT, CDR2 FQNNGV. V dropped 1 base and J dropped 1 base, with 10 bases sitting between them. The CDR3 length is 15 residues. Extraction and reverse transcription of RNA yielded cDNA as the sequencing template. The method was immunoSEQ multiplex PCR; TCRdb's version includes in-frame clones alone and lacks a portion of them. The sample shows roughly 200,000 clones, roughly 50% of them seen only once. Stated treatment: oral pan-JAK inhibitor, 5-10 mg twice daily. Obtained from alopecia areata patients were lesional scalp punch biopsies along with peripheral blood.

The TCR sequence derives from a human donor with alopecia areata. Sequenced material: CD8+ T cells sorted from blood, taken at week 24, from a patient treated with tofacitinib. The rearrangement links TRBV11-2 to TRBJ1-1; D possibly corresponds to TRBD1 (5 bases). The CDR3 nucleotides read TGTGCCAGCAGCTTAGGCCGCACAGGGAACACTGAAGCTTTCTTT. Protein: CASSLGRTGNTEAFF.